The source of this TCR beta chain is a study of blood T cell repertoires in COVID-19. Germline-derived CDR1 and CDR2 are LGHDT and YNNKEL (reference sequence). The CDR3 sequence is 13 residues long. The V segment lost 6 bases and the J segment 4 bases; nucleotides outside the gene matches: 3. Only one count was recorded for this clone. The repertoire was sequenced with immunoSEQ multiplex PCR; TCRdb's copy has only in-frame clones and lacks some. The data show some 220,000 clones, 85% to 90% seen once. Sequenced sample: PBMCs or T cells enriched from blood (not recorded which). This TCR derives from a woman aged 18-30 years in a cohort exposed to, infected with or recovered from COVID-19 (not recorded which). This chain uses TRBV3-1 (or the pseudogene TRBV3-2) with TRBJ2-5; 9 nucleotides agree with TRBD2. CDR3 bases: TGTGCCAGCAGACTTAGCGGGGGAGAGACCCAGTACTTC. Amino acid sequence: CASRLSGGETQYF.